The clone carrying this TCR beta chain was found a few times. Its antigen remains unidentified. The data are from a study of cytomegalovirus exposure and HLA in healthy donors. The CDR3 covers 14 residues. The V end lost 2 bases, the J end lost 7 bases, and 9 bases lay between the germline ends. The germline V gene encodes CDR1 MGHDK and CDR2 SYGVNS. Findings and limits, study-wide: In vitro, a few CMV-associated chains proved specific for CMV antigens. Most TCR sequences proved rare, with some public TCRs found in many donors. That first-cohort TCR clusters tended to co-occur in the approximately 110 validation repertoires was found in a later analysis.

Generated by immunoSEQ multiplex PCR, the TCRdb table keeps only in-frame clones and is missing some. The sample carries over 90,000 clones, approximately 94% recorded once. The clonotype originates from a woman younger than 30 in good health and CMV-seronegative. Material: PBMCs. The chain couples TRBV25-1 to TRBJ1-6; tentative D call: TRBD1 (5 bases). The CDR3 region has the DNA TGTGCCAGCAGTGAAACCAGGGCCAATTCACCCCTCCACTTT. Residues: CASSETRANSPLHF.